The 16 T cell receptor beta chains below all came from one sample that was sequenced in a study of T cell changes during pregnancy in multiple sclerosis. Generated by immunoSEQ multiplex PCR, the TCRdb table keeps only in-frame clones and is missing some. The sample carries 30,000 or so clones, around nine tenths recorded once. This specimen was CD8+ T cells from peripheral blood mononuclear cells, taken in the first trimester of pregnancy. The receptor set was obtained from a female donor with multiple sclerosis, enrolled in a pregnancy study.

This chain links TRBV6-4 with TRBJ2-1, with 11 bases aligning to TRBD2. Germline V CDR1 and CDR2: MRHNA, SNTAGT. Trimming at V came to 7 bases and at J to 8 bases, leaving 7 bases not matched to a gene. This CDR3 is built from 14 residues. The CDR3 here is CASTSGLAGHEQFF. The DNA of the CDR3 is TGTGCCAGCACCTCTGGACTAGCGGGTCATGAGCAGTTCTTC.

The chain carries TRBV4-1 and TRBJ2-7; tentative D call: TRBD1 (6 bases). V gave up 0 bases and J gave up 0 bases, with 9 bases separating them. The CDR3 consists of 15 residues. Germline lookup yields CDR1 MGHRA and CDR2 YSYEKL. The CDR3 reads CASSQEGQISYEQYF. The CDR3, as DNA: TGCGCCAGCAGCCAAGAAGGACAGATCTCCTACGAGCAGTACTTC.

A single count supports this clone. The chain joins TRBV4-1 to TRBJ2-7, with TRBD1 identical over 8 bases. The CDR3 consists of 15 residues. Germline CDR1 and CDR2: MGHRA and YSYEKL. The V gene end was trimmed by 3 bases and the J gene end by 3 bases; junction bases not matched to a gene: 7. The CDR3 region is CASSQVTGALYEQYF. The CDR3 DNA is TGCGCCAGCAGCCAGGTGACAGGGGCCCTCTACGAGCAGTACTTC.

The V gene is TRBV7-8, the J gene TRBJ2-7; 10 nucleotides agree with TRBD1. With V trimmed by 6 bases and J by 3 bases, 5 bases remained unmatched. The CDR3 covers 14 residues. CDR1 SGHVS and CDR2 FQNEAQ come from the germline V gene. CDR3 nucleotide sequence: TGTGCCAGCAGTCCCGGGACAGGGGACTACGAGCAGTACTTC. It yields the protein CASSPGTGDYEQYF.

The CDR3 region has the DNA TGTGCCAGCAGCTGGCCTCCTCAGTGGAGTGGCTACACCTTC. This encodes CASSWPPQWSGYTF. The chain has TRBV2 and TRBJ1-2; D unclear. V lost 6 bases to trimming and J lost 7 bases, with 18 bases between them. Per germline, CDR1 SNHLY and CDR2 FYNNEI. The CDR3 is 14 amino acids.

This chain joins TRBV27 and TRBJ1-1; no reliable D call. Germline V gene sequence: CDR1 MNHEY, CDR2 SMNVEV (reference sequence). V gave up 8 bases and J gave up 1 base, with 8 bases separating them. The CDR3 runs to 12 residues. The CDR3 loop reads CASGPWNTEAFF. In nucleotides, the CDR3 is TGTGCCAGCGGCCCGTGGAACACTGAAGCTTTCTTT.

This CDR3 is CASTQRERDNEQFF. CDR3 coding DNA: TGTGCCAGCACCCAACGGGAGAGAGACAATGAGCAGTTCTTC. The chain combines TRBV27 with TRBJ2-1, with D maybe TRBD2 (6 bases). CDR1 is MNHEY and CDR2 is SMNVEV in the germline V gene (reference sequence). Trimming shortened V by 7 bases and J by 5 bases, and 15 bases separated the two germline ends. The CDR3 consists of 14 residues.

The genes are TRBV19 and TRBJ1-1; 8 bases map to TRBD1. The trim removed 5 bases at V and 1 base at J, leaving 9 bases unmatched. Germline V gene data show CDR1 as LNHDA and CDR2 as SQIVND (reference sequence). CDR3 length equals 16 residues. CDR3 nucleotides: TGTGCCAGTAGTCCTGGACAGGGTGTCAGGAACACTGAAGCTTTCTTT. Protein product: CASSPGQGVRNTEAFF. The full variable domain, in which reference TRBV19 and TRBJ1-1 provide the parts outside the CDR3, is DGGITQSPKYLFRKEGQNVTLSCEQNLNHDAMYWYRQDPGQGLRLIYYSQIVNDFQKGDIAEGYSVSREKKESFPLTVTSAQKNPTAFYLCASSPGQGVRNTEAFFGQGTRLTVV.

The chain employs TRBV30 and TRBJ2-7; D unclear. The V gene's germline CDR1 is GTSNPN and CDR2 SVGIG (reference sequence). V lost 3 bases and J lost 2, with 20 bases in between. CDR3 length: 16 residues. In DNA, the CDR3 is TGTGCCTGGAGCGGGTCCGCCGGCCGATTAGCCTACGAGCAGTACTTC. It is translated as CAWSGSAGRLAYEQYF.

The chain carries TRBV13 and TRBJ1-5; the D is unclear. The CDR3 has 13 residues. CDR1 is PRHDT, CDR2 FYEKMQ, per germline (reference sequence). V lost 5 bases and J 4 bases, leaving 9 bases between the germline ends. The DNA of the CDR3 is TGTGCCAGCAGCGCGGGAGAGAATCAGCCCCAGCATTTT. This translates into CASSAGENQPQHF.

The chain recombines TRBV7-9 with TRBJ1-1, with unresolved D. Per germline, CDR1 SEHNR and CDR2 FQNEAQ (reference sequence). The CDR3 is 16 amino acids. The V end lost 1 base, the J end lost 1 base, and 13 bases lay between the germline ends. The CDR3 DNA sequence: TGTGCCAGCAGCTTAGTGGCGGGGAGCCCGAACACTGAAGCTTTCTTT. As protein: CASSLVAGSPNTEAFF.

This chain connects TRBV28 to TRBJ1-2; TRBD1 matches at 7 bases. The V and J ends lost 3 bases and 7 bases, in that order; junction bases with no gene match: 5. Germline CDR1 is MDHEN and CDR2 is SYDVKM. This CDR3 comprises 13 residues. CDR3 residues: CASSLLTGFGYTF. The CDR3 coding sequence is TGTGCCAGCAGTTTGCTGACAGGGTTTGGCTACACCTTC.

V usage is TRBV5-1 and J usage is TRBJ1-2, with 8 bases that match TRBD1. V shed 0 bases and J 3 bases; nucleotides not matched to a gene: 1. The germline gives CDR1 SGHRS, CDR2 YFSETQ. The length of the CDR3 is 14 residues. This CDR3 is CASSLGTGYYGYTF. The CDR3 coding sequence is TGCGCCAGCAGCTTGGGGACAGGGTACTATGGCTACACCTTC.

This chain links TRBV7-9 with TRBJ1-1; weak D call: TRBD1 (5 bases). The germline V gene encodes CDR1 SEHNR and CDR2 FQNEAQ (reference sequence). The germline V and J ends were trimmed by 3 bases and 0 bases, with 11 bases remaining between them. This CDR3 has 15 amino acids. The CDR3 sequence is CASSFPGHLNTEAFF. The CDR3 DNA reads as TGTGCCAGCAGCTTCCCAGGACATCTGAACACTGAAGCTTTCTTT.

The CDR3 sequence is CASSYGRPTEAFF. CDR3 coding DNA: TGTGCCAGCAGTTACGGGAGGCCCACTGAAGCTTTCTTT. The chain combines TRBV6-5 with TRBJ1-1; no reliable D call. Germline V gives CDR1 MNHEY, CDR2 SVGAGI. V dropped 2 bases and J dropped 4 bases, with 8 bases sitting between them. The CDR3 is 13 residues long.

This clone was observed a few times. This sequence joins TRBV28 and TRBJ2-7, with D perhaps TRBD2 (5 bases). Trimming cost V 2 bases and J 1 base, with 9 bases left between them. Germline-derived CDR1 and CDR2 are MDHEN and SYDVKM. This CDR3 contains 14 residues. CDR3: CASSLGRVSYEQYF. The CDR3 bases are TGTGCCAGCAGTTTAGGGCGGGTGTCCTACGAGCAGTACTTC.